The T cell receptor beta chain described here comes from a study of control samples from healthy donors and cancer patients. Profiling relied on immunoSEQ multiplex PCR, and the TCRdb table lists in-frame clones only, not all of them. The table records over 7,500 clones, more than 85% of them present only once. The CDR3 has 16 residues. Germline CDR1 is SGHTA and CDR2 is FQGNSA. Trimming cost V 1 base and J 5 bases; bases outside gene matches: 1. The clonotype was recovered from a man aged 60 to 75 with colorectal cancer. The V and J genes are TRBV7-2 and TRBJ2-2; 13 nucleotides match TRBD2. Sequences were obtained from PBMCs. CDR3 coding DNA: TGTGCCAGCAGCTTAGGACTAGCGGGGGGTACCGGGGAGCTGTTTTTT. Its protein is CASSLGLAGGTGELFF.